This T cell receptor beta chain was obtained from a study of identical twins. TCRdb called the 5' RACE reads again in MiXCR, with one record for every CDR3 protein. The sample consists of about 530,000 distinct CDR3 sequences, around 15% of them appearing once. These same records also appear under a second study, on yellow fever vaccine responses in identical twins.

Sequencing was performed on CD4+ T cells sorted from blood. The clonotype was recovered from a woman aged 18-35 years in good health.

CDR3 DNA: TGTGCCAGCAGCCCTGGGACTAGCGGAGTAAAGAGCGAGCAGTTCTTC. Encoded protein: CASSPGTSGVKSEQFF. V gene TRBV7-6 combines with J gene TRBJ2-1; 11 bases are shared with TRBD2. CDR3 length: 16 amino acids. V shed 5 bases and J 10 bases; nucleotides not matched to a gene: 13. CDR1 is SGHVS and CDR2 is FNYEAQ in the germline V gene.